This TCR beta chain was identified in a study of blood T cell repertoires in COVID-19. Background on the study: Samples taken during acute and convalescent COVID-19 were collected in the United States, Italy and Spain. PBMCs, B-cell-depleted T cells, or T cells provided the cDNA or gDNA that made up the material.

Authors' methods: Estimation of nucleated cell counts relied on the amplification of reference gene primers. Assay: immunoSEQ multiplex PCR; the TCRdb copy retains only in-frame clones and omits some. V, J and clone size are those of that table, while D and trimming were read from the DNA. Of approximately 430,000 clones detected, about nine tenths appear once; the ten largest clones hold about 1.5%. The germline V gene has CDR1 SGHDT and CDR2 YYEEEE. V was pared by 1 base and J by 8 bases, with 16 bases between. This CDR3 contains 15 residues. This clonotype originated in a woman aged 25 to 39 with active or convalescent COVID-19. The V gene is TRBV5-6, the J gene TRBJ1-5; TRBD1 is a possible D gene (5 bases). The sample taken for sequencing was peripheral blood. The CDR3 DNA sequence: TGTGCCAGCAGCTTGAATATTCAGGGTTTGGAGCCCCAGCATTTT. Residues: CASSLNIQGLEPQHF.